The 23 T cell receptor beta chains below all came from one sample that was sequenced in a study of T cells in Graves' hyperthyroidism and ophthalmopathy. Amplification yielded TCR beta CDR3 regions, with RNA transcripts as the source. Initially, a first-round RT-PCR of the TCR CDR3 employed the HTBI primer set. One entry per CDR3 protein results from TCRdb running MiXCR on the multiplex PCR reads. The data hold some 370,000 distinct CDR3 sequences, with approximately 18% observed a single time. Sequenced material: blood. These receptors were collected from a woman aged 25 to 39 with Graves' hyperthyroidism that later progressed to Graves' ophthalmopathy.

The CDR3 sequence is CASSLREETQYF. For the CDR3, the DNA is TGTGCCAGCAGCCTTCGGGAAGAGACCCAGTACTTC. The rearrangement uses TRBV11-2 and TRBJ2-5, with D unresolved. This CDR3 spans 12 amino acids. Germline V gene sequence: CDR1 SGHAT, CDR2 FQNNGV. V lost 5 bases to trimming and J lost 3 bases, with 7 bases between them.

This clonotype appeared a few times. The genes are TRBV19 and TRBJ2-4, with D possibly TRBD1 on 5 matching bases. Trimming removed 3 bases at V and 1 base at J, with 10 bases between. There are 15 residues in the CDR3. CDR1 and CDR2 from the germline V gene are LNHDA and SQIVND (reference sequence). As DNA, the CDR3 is TGTGCCAGTAGTATTTTTTCAGGGGCCAAAAACATTCAGTACTTC. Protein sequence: CASSIFSGAKNIQYF.

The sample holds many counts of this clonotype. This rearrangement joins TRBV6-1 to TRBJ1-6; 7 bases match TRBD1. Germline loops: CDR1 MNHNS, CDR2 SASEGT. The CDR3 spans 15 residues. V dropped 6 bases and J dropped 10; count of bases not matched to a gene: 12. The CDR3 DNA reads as TGTGCCAGCAGGTCGGAGGGGGCTTATCTCTCACCCCTCCACTTT. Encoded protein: CASRSEGAYLSPLHF.

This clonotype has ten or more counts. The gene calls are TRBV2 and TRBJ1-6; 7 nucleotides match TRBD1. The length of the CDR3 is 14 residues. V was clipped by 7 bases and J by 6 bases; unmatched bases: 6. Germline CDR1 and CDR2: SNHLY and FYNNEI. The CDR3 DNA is TGTGCCAGCAAAGAGACAGGGACTAATTCACCCCTCCACTTT. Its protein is CASKETGTNSPLHF.

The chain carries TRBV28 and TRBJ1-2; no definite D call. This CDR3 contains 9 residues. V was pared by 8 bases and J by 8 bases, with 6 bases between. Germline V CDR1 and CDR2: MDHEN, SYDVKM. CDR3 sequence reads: CASGGGYTF. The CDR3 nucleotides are TGTGCCAGCGGAGGAGGCTACACCTTC.

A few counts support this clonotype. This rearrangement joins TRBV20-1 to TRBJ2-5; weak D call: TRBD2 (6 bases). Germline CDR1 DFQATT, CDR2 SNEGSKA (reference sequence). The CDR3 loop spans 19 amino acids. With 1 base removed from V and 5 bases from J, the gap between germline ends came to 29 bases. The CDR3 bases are TGCAGTGCTAGAGGCGCTGACGGGATACTGAGGGGTGCGGGGGAGACCCAGTACTTC. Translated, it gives CSARGADGILRGAGETQYF.

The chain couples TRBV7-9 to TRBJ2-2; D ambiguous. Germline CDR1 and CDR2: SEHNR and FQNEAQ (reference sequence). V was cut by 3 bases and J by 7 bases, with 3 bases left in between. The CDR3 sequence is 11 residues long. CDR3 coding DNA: TGTGCCAGCAGCTTTATCGGGGAGCTGTTTTTT. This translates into CASSFIGELFF.

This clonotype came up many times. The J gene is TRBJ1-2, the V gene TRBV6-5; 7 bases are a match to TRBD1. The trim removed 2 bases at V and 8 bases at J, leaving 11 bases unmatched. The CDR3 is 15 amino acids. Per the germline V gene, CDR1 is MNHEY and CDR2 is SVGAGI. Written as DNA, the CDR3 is TGTGCCAGCAGTTACCATTTGGGGGACAGCAGCGGCTACACCTTC. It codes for CASSYHLGDSSGYTF.

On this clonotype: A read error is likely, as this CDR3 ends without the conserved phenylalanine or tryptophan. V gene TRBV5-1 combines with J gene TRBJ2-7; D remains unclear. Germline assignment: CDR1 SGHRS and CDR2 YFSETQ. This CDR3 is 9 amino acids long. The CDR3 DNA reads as TGTGCCAGCAGCTTGGATCAGTACCTC. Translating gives CASSLDQYL.

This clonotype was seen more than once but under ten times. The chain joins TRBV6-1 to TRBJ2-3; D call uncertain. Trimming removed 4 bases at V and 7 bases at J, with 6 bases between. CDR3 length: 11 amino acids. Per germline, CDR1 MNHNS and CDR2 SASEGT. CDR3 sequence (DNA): TGTGCCAGCAGTGGAACAAATACGCAGTATTTT. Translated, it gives CASSGTNTQYF.

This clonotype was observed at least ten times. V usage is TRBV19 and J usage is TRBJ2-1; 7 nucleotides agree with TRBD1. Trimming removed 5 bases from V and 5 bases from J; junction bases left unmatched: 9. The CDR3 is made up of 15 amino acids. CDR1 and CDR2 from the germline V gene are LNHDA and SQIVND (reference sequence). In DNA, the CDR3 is TGTGCCAGTAGTGTACAGGGGAACTTCAACAATGAGCAGTTCTTC. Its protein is CASSVQGNFNNEQFF.

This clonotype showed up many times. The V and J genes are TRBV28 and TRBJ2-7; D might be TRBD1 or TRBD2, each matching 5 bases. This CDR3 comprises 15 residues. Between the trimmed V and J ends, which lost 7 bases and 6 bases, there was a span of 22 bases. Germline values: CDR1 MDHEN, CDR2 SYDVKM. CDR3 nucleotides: TGTGCCAGCAAAAGGCCAGGGACGAGGGGTCTCGAGCAGTACTTC. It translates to CASKRPGTRGLEQYF. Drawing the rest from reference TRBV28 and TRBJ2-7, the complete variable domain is DVKVTQSSRYLVKRTGEKVFLECVQDMDHENMFWYRQDPGLGLRLIYFSYDVKMKEKGDIPEGYSVSREKKERFSLILESASTNQTSMYLCASKRPGTRGLEQYFGPGTRLTVT.

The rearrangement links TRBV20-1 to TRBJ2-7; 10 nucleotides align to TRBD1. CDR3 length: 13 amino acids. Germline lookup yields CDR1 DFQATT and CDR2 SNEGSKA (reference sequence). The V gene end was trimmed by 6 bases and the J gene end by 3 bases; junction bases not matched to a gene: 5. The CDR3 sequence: CSATGTGVYEQYF. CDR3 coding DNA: TGCAGTGCCACCGGGACAGGGGTCTACGAGCAGTACTTC.

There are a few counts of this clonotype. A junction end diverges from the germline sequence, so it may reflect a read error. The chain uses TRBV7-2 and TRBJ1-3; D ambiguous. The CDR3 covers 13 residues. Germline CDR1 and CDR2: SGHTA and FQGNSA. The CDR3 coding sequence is TGTGCCAGCAGCTTCCTGGGAGGAAGCACCATATATTTT. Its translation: CASSFLGGSTIYF.

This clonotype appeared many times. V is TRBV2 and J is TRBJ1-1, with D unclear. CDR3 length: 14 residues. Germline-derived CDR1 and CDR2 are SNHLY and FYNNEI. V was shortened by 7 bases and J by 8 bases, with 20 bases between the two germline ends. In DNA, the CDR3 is TGTGCCAGCAACGGCCCCAGTAAAGCAGACGAAGCTTTCTTT. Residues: CASNGPSKADEAFF.

DNA of the CDR3: TGTGCCAGCAGCTTAGTTAGACGGGGGATCGCCAAAGAGACCCAGTACTTC. Translated, it gives CASSLVRRGIAKETQYF. The chain joins TRBV11-2 to TRBJ2-5, with D possibly being TRBD2 (6 bases). Germline values: CDR1 SGHAT, CDR2 FQNNGV. With 1 base removed from V and 3 bases from J, the gap between germline ends came to 18 bases. The CDR3 extends over 17 amino acids. The full variable domain, rest sourced from reference TRBV11-2 and TRBJ2-5, is EAGVAQSPRYKIIEKRQSVAFWCNPISGHATLYWYQQILGQGPKLLIQFQNNGVVDDSQLPKDRFSAERLKGVDSTLKIQPAKLEDSAVYLCASSLVRRGIAKETQYFGPGTRLLVL.

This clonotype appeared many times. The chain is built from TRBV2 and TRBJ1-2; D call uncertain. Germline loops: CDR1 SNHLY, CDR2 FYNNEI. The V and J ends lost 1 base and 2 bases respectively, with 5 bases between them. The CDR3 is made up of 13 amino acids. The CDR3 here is CASSEGGNYGYTF. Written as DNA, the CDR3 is TGTGCCAGCAGTGAAGGTGGGAACTATGGCTACACCTTC.

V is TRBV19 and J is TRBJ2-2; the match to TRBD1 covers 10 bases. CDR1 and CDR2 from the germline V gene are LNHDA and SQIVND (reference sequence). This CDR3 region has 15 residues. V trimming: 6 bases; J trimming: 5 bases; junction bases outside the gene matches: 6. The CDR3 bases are TGTGCCAGTAGCCGGGACAGGGGATTGACCGGGGAGCTGTTTTTT. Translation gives CASSRDRGLTGELFF.

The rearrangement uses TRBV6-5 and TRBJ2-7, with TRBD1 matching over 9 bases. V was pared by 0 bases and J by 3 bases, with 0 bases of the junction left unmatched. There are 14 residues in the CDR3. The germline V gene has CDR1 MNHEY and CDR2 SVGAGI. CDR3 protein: CASSYSTGGYEQYF. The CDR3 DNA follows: TGTGCCAGCAGTTACTCGACAGGGGGCTACGAGCAGTACTTC.

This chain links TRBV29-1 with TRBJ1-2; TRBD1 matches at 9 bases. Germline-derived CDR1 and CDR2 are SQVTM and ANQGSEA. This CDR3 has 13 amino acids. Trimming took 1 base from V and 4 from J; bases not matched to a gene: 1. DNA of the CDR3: TGCAGCGTTGAAGGGACAGGGGCCTATGGCTACACCTTC. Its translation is CSVEGTGAYGYTF. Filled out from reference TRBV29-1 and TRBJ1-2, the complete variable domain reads SAVISQKPSRDICQRGTSLTIQCQVDSQVTMMFWYRQQPGQSLTLIATANQGSEATYESGFVIDKFPISRPNLTFSTLTVSNMSPEDSSIYLCSVEGTGAYGYTFGSGTRLTVV.

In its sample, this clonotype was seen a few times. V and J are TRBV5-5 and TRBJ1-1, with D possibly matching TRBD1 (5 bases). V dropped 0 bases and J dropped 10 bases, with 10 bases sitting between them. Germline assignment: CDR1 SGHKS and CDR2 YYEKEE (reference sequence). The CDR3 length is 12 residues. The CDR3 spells CASSLVGGTAFF. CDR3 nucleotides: TGTGCCAGCAGCTTGGTTGGGGGTACAGCTTTCTTT.

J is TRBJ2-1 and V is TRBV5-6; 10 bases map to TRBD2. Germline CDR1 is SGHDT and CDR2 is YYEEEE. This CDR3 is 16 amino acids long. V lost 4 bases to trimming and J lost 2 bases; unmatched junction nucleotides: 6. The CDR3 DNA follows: TGTGCCAGCAGCGGGAGCGGGGGGGACCCCTACAATGAGCAGTTCTTC. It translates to CASSGSGGDPYNEQFF. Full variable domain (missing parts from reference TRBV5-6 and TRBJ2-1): DAGVTQSPTHLIKTRGQQVTLRCSPKSGHDTVSWYQQALGQGPQFIFQYYEEEERQRGNFPDRFSGHQFPNYSSELNVNALLLGDSALYLCASSGSGGDPYNEQFFGPGTRLTVL.

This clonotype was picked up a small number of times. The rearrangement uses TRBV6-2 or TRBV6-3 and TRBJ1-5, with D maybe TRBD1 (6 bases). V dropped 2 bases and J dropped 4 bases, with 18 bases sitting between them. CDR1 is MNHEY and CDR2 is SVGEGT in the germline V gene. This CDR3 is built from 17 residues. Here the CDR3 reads CASSYGDRGPGNQPQHF. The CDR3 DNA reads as TGTGCCAGCAGTTACGGGGACCGGGGGCCGGGAAATCAGCCCCAGCATTTT.